This T cell receptor beta chain was recorded in a study of blood T cell repertoires in COVID-19. Study at large: The United States, Italy and Spain were the sources of the acute and convalescent COVID-19 samples. In each case, the material was cDNA or gDNA derived from T cells, B-cell-depleted T cells, or PBMCs.

Per germline, CDR1 ENHRY and CDR2 SYGVKD. Trimming removed 11 bases from V and 4 bases from J, with 20 bases in between. The CDR3 length is 14 residues. Ages ranged from about 18 to 89 years, with residence in approximately 23 US areas. TCRdb's table, derived via immunoSEQ multiplex PCR, lists solely in-frame clones and lacks some. The sample has more than 250,000 clones; roughly 85% are singletons. The TCR comes from a man aged 25-45 years who had recovered from COVID-19. Sample: PBMCs or T cells enriched from blood (not recorded which). This rearrangement joins TRBV10-3 to TRBJ1-1, with D possibly TRBD1 on 6 matching bases. The CDR3 bases are TGTGCCGTCGCCGGGGGGCCGCGGGGCACTGAAGCTTTCTTT. It is translated as CAVAGGPRGTEAFF.